The source of this TCR beta chain is a study of blood T cell repertoires in COVID-19 (dated by TCRdb to 2018 to 2020). Regarding the study in general: Samples covering the acute and convalescent phases of COVID-19 were provided by collaborators in the United States, Italy and Spain. The prospective study material was composed of cDNA or gDNA derived from T cells, B-cell-depleted T cells, or PBMCs. Subjects who had been exposed to COVID-19, were actively infected with it, or had recovered from it provided the deeply sampled blood TCRbeta repertoires that made up the dataset. The repertoires were released in a freely available public database meant as a resource for research on the immune response to SARS-CoV-2. The samples were drawn from the first 160 participants of the ongoing ImmuneRACE study and from 1,254 subjects provided by 6 global collaborators. A de-identified subject ID, COVID-19 status, age in years and sex were almost always included in the sample metadata. Where HLA class I and class II types were available, the types were taken from metadata supplied by the sample provider, not from assay-based typing.

Points the paper makes about the study in general: Clinical and demographic metadata were provided uncurated, with the amount varying by source and participant.

Each collaborating institution followed its own protocols to collect whole blood in K2EDTA tubes. For TCRbeta analysis, collaborators shipped samples as frozen whole blood, isolated PBMCs, or DNA extracted from either of those sample types. This clone appeared once. Its cognate antigen has yet to be identified. Base qualities are missing; no much larger clone stands one base away. From the germline V gene (reference sequence), CDR1 is LNHDA and CDR2 is SQIVND. The CDR3 spans 16 residues, from the cysteine through the phenylalanine. The read is trimmed to its CDR3 DNA, 48 bases read in frame from base 1. The junction shows trimming of 6 bases on V and 2 bases on J, and the gene matches do not reach 9 bases of it. TCRbeta CDR3 regions were amplified from genomic DNA using the immunoSEQ Assay, a bias-controlled multiplex PCR. Regarding the original processing steps: Within the assay, amplification of reference gene primers was used to estimate how many nucleated cells each sample contained. Sequence reads were collapsed and filtered to measure the absolute abundance of every unique TCRbeta CDR3 rearrangement. For each sample, productive Simpson clonality was calculated as the square root of Simpson's diversity index across productive rearrangements. Drawn from immuneACCESS, this table holds only the in-frame rearrangements with V and J called that TCRdb kept. Clones are partly lost; checked studies trace under half to an unresolved V gene and leave the rest unexplained. The DNA gave D and trimming, while V, J and clone size come from that table. For this sample the table gives some 110,000 clones, of which approximately 79% were detected only once. The leading ten clones occupy 2% to 3% of the sample.

Sample: peripheral blood. The receptor's source is a man aged 45-60 years with acute or convalescent COVID-19. The rearranged chain carries TRBV19 and TRBJ2-7; 11 bases in between match TRBD2. The sequenced DNA is TGTGCCAGTAGAGGGACTAGCGGAAGAAGCGCCTACGAGCAGTACTTC. It codes for CASRGTSGRSAYEQYF.